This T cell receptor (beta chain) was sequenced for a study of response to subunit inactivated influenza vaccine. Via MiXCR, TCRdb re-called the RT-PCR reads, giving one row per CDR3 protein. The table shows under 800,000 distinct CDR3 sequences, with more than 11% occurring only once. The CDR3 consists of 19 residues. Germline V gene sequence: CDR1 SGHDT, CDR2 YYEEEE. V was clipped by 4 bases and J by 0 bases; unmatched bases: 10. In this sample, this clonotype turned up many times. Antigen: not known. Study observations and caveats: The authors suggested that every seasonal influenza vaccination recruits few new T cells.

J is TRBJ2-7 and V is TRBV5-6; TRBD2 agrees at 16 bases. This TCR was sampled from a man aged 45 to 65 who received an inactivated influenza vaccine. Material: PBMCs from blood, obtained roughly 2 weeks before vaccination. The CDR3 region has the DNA TGTGCCAGCAGCGGTGGGACTAGCGGGAGGGCCGAGAGCTCCTACGAGCAGTACTTC. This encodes CASSGGTSGRAESSYEQYF.